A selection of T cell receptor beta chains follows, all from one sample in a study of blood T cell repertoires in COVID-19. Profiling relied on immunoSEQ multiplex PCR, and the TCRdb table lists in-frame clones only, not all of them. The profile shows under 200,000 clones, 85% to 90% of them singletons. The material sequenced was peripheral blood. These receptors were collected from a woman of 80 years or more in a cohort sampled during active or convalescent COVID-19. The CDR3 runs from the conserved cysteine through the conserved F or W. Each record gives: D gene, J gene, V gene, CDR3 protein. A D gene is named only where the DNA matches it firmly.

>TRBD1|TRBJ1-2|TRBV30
CAWSDRAGYTF
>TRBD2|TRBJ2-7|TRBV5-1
CASNLGLAGQAEQYF
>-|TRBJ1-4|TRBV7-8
CASSPRSRLNEKLFF
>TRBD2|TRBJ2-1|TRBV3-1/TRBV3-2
CASRATGTSGRGEQFF
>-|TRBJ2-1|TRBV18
CASSQSGSHNEQFF
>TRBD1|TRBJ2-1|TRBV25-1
CASSTGTDYNEQFF
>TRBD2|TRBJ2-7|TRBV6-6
CASSNPTSGGWYEQYF
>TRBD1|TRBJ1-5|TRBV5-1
CASSAGTANQPQHF
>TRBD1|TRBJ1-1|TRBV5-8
CASSLAGGPNTEAFF
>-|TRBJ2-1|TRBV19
CASSGQNNEQFF
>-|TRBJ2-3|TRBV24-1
CATSGLNGDITDTQYF
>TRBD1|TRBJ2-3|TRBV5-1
CASSPGTDWTDTQYF
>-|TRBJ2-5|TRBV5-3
CASPIETQYF
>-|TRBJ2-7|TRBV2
CASSGSYEQYF
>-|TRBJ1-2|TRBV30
CAWSEGIHGYTF